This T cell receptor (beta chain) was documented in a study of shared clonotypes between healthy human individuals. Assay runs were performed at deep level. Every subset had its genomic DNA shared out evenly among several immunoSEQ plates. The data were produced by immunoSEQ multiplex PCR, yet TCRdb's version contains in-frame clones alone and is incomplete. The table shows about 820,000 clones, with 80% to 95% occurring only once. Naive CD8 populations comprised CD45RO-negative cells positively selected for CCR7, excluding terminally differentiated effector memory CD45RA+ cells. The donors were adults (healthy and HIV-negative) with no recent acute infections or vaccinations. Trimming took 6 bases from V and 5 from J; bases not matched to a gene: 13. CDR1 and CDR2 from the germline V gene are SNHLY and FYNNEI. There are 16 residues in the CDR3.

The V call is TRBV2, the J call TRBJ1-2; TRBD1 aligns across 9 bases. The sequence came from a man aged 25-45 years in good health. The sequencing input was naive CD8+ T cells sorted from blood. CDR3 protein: CASSELQQGAMYGYTF. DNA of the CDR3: TGTGCCAGCAGCGAACTTCAACAGGGGGCGATGTATGGCTACACCTTC.